This T cell receptor (beta chain) was sequenced in a study of T cell repertoires in cytomegalovirus infection (dated by TCRdb to between 2018 and 2021). About the study as a whole: The HLA type of each donor mattered for the analysis, because public TCR beta signatures pointed to carriage of CMV infection along with the matching HLA type.

CDR1 and CDR2 were assigned from the germline V gene (reference sequence) as SEHNR and FQNEAQ. V is pruned by 5 bases and J by 0 bases, leaving 3 bases of the junction without a gene match. From the cysteine through the phenylalanine, the CDR3 covers 17 amino acids. The kept DNA is CDR3 alone, 51 bases in frame from the first base. The sample holds many counts of this clonotype. Its antigen is still unknown. No base quality values were provided; no much bigger clone lies one nucleotide off. Broader findings and caveats from the paper: In the ex vivo response, HLA-C-restricted CMV-specific TCR beta clonotypes were dominant, and in two of eight donors the single most frequent clonotype came from this HLA-C-restricted group. In both this cohort and an independent approximately 370-donor cohort, the cumulative frequency of public TCR beta family members distinguished carriers of CMV infection plus the relevant HLA type.

Sequencing took place on an Illumina HiSeq 1500. TCRdb passed the public sequencing reads through fastp at Q25 and MiXCR, retaining productive beta sequences. Entries that share a CDR3 protein sequence are merged under the most common genes and DNA. Here the sample has 290,000 or so distinct CDR3 sequences; 20% to 30% occur a single time. Of the sample, roughly 13% falls within the top ten clones. Source material: PBMCs. Recombination linked TRBV7-9 to TRBJ2-6, with 11 bases in between that match TRBD2. The clonotype originates from a human donor in good health (CMV status not recorded). Some clones in this sample may be carry-over from other donors' samples. The nucleotides read TGTGCCAGCAGCCGACTAGCGGGGAACTCTGGGGCCAACGTCCTGACTTTC. This translates into CASSRLAGNSGANVLTF.